There are many counts of the clone carrying this T cell receptor (beta chain). Found in a library prepared for alpha chains, this beta chain is an off-target read, and its abundance has little meaning. In TCRdb, the 5' RACE reads were re-called with MiXCR into one record per CDR3 protein. This sample has roughly 4,600 distinct CDR3 sequences, with approximately 20% found just once. Time point noted: sample taken at primary tumor resection. Whole RNA was taken from tumor, nontumor lung or frozen PBMC; it was then sequenced unsorted. The sample comes from a study of spatial heterogeneity in lung cancer. Study background: Consistent detection of more beta-chain than alpha-chain sequences was observed. Mean representation of each unique TCR and UMI combination in the raw reads exceeded nine occurrences.

The CDR3 runs to 14 residues. The germline V gene encodes CDR1 SGHTA and CDR2 FQGNSA. V lost 5 bases and J lost 0, with 9 bases in between. The receptor's source is a male donor with early-stage non-small cell lung cancer. The starting material was normal lung tissue next to the tumor, obtained at surgery. This chain links TRBV7-2 with TRBJ2-3; weak D call: TRBD1 (6 bases). CDR3 sequence (DNA): TGTGCCAGCAGCCTCGGGACAAGCACAGATACGCAGTATTTT. Its translation is CASSLGTSTDTQYF.